The TCR beta chain described here comes from a study of Graves' ophthalmopathy and Graves' hyperthyroidism. CDR3 regions of TCR beta were amplified from RNA transcripts. HTBI primers primed a first-round RT-PCR, and a second-round multiplex PCR followed. Using its own MiXCR run on the multiplex PCR reads, TCRdb lists one record per CDR3 protein. The sample lists some 240,000 distinct CDR3 sequences, about 46% occurring once. This CDR3 has 13 amino acids. Germline V gene sequence: CDR1 LNHDA, CDR2 SQIVND (reference sequence). The V gene lost 4 bases and the J gene lost 4 bases, with 10 bases spanning the gap.

The chain links TRBV19 to TRBJ1-2; no clear D gene. The sample taken for sequencing was peripheral blood. This receptor was obtained from an adult man with Graves' ophthalmopathy. This chain's CDR3 is CASSRIRGYGYTF. DNA of the CDR3: TGTGCCAGTAGTAGGATCCGGGGCTATGGCTACACCTTC. Drawing the rest from reference TRBV19 and TRBJ1-2, the complete variable domain is DGGITQSPKYLFRKEGQNVTLSCEQNLNHDAMYWYRQDPGQGLRLIYYSQIVNDFQKGDIAEGYSVSREKKESFPLTVTSAQKNPTAFYLCASSRIRGYGYTFGSGTRLTVV.